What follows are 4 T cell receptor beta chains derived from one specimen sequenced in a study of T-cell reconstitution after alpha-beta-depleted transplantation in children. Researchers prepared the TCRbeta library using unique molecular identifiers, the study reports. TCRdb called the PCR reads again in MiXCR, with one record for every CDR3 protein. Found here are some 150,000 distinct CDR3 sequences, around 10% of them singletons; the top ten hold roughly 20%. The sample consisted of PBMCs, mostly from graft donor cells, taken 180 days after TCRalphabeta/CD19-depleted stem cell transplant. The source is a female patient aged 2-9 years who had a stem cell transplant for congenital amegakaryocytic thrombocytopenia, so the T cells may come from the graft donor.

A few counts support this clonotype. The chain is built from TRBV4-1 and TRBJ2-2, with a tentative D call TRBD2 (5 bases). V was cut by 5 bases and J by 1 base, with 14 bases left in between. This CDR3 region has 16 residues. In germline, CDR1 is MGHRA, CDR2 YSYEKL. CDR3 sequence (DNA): TGCGCCAGCAGCGTGCCGCTAGCATTGAACACCGGGGAGCTGTTTTTT. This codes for CASSVPLALNTGELFF.

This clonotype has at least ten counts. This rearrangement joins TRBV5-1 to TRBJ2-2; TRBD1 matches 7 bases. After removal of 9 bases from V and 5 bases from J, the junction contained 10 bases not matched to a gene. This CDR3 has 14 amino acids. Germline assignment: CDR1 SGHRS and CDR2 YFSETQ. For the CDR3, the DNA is TGCGCCACCCTACCAGAACAGGGGACCGGGGAGCTGTTTTTT. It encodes CATLPEQGTGELFF.

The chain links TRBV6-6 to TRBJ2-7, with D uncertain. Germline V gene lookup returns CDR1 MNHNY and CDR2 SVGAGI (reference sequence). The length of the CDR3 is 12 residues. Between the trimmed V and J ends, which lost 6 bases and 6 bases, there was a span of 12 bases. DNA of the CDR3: TGTGCCAGCAGGCACCTAGGCTCCGAGCAGTACTTC. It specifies CASRHLGSEQYF.

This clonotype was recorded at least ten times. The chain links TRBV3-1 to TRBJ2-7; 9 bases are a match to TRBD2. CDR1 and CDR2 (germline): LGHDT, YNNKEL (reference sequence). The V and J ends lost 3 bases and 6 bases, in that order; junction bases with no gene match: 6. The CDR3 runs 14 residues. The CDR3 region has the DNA TGTGCCAGCAGCCACGCCCTAGCGGGAAGCGAGCAGTACTTC. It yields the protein CASSHALAGSEQYF.